The rows below give T cell receptor beta chains drawn from one sample of a study of blood T cell repertoires in COVID-19. Profiling relied on immunoSEQ multiplex PCR, and the TCRdb table lists in-frame clones only, not all of them. Here the sample spans approximately 230,000 clones, about 86% being singletons. Source material: peripheral blood. The receptor source for this set is a man older than 75 with acute or convalescent COVID-19. Each CDR3 is given with its conserved first and last residue. A D gene is named only where the DNA matches it firmly. Size is stated for part of the rows, as once, few or many counts, or as a class when the clone is expanded.

v_call	clone_size	d_call	j_call	cdr3_aa	cdr3_nt
TRBV25-1	-	TRBD2	TRBJ2-7	CASSERSSGGSLDF	TGTGCCAGCAGTGAACGTTCTAGCGGGGGGAGCTTGGACTTC
TRBV6-2/TRBV6-3	-	TRBD2	TRBJ2-7	CASSSSGRAAYEQYF	TGTGCCAGCAGTTCGAGCGGGAGAGCGGCCTACGAGCAGTACTTC
TRBV19	once	-	TRBJ2-5	CASSAGGRTQYF	TGTGCCAGTAGTGCCGGGGGGCGGACCCAGTACTTC
TRBV29-1	-	TRBD1	TRBJ1-2	CSVEKQGDGYTF	TGCAGCGTTGAGAAGCAGGGGGATGGCTACACCTTC
TRBV27	-	TRBD1	TRBJ2-3	CASSFGQGRTDTQYF	TGTGCCAGCAGTTTCGGACAGGGGAGGACAGATACGCAGTATTTT
TRBV5-1	-	-	TRBJ2-3	CASSLGQNTDTQYF	TGCGCCAGCAGCTTAGGACAGAACACAGATACGCAGTATTTT
TRBV5-1	-	TRBD2	TRBJ2-2	CASSSLAGGPLNTGELFF	TGCGCCAGCAGCTCGCTAGCGGGAGGGCCTTTAAACACCGGGGAGCTGTTTTTT
TRBV5-5	few	TRBD1	TRBJ1-5	CASSLQGAGNQPQHF	TGTGCCAGCAGCTTGCAGGGGGCGGGCAATCAGCCCCAGCATTTT
TRBV9	-	-	TRBJ1-4	CASSTEGTNEKLFF	TGTGCCAGCAGCACTGAGGGAACTAATGAAAAACTGTTTTTT
TRBV28	-	TRBD1	TRBJ1-5	CASSSRQGSQPQHF	TGTGCCAGCAGTTCTCGACAGGGGAGTCAGCCCCAGCATTTT
TRBV6-1	-	-	TRBJ2-5	CASSEGHLETQYF	TGTGCCAGCAGTGAAGGACACCTGGAGACCCAGTACTTC
TRBV19	-	-	TRBJ2-5	CASSIQGWGETQYF	TGTGCCAGTAGCATACAGGGTTGGGGAGAGACCCAGTACTTC
TRBV28	-	TRBD1	TRBJ2-7	CASSLSGPGTVTYEQYF	TGTGCCAGCAGTTTATCTGGACCCGGGACAGTGACCTACGAGCAGTACTTC
TRBV5-1	once	TRBD2	TRBJ2-4	CASSARLAGGPAKNIQYF	TGCGCCAGCAGCGCTAGACTAGCGGGGGGGCCAGCCAAAAACATTCAGTACTTC
TRBV7-9	few	TRBD1	TRBJ2-6	CASSFGQGTGANVLTF	TGTGCCAGCAGCTTCGGACAGGGGACTGGGGCCAACGTCCTGACTTTC